This T cell receptor beta chain originates from a study of a mutant IDH1 vaccine in newly diagnosed glioma. As for the study in general: Standard pretreatment was either radiotherapy, temozolomide, or, for most, radiochemotherapy with temozolomide.

A note on this clone: The antigen is not known.

Sequenced by immunoSEQ multiplex PCR; TCRdb stores in-frame clones only, minus some. The sample holds 40,000 to 60,000 clones, about 77% seen once. The CDR3 has 14 residues. The germline V gene has CDR1 SGHRS and CDR2 YFSETQ. V dropped 0 bases and J dropped 6 bases, with 9 bases sitting between them. The sample's time point: week 5, during vaccination. Topical imiquimod accompanied each vaccine dose, which consisted of 300 ug of mutant IDH1 20-mer peptide. This chain links TRBV5-1 with TRBJ1-4; possible D gene TRBD1, 5 bases. Sequencing was performed on PBMCs, taken from a glioma patient whose treatment included an IDH1 peptide vaccine. This TCR was recovered from a woman in her forties with glioma. CDR3 loop: CASSLGGGDEKLFF. The CDR3 DNA reads TGCGCCAGCAGCTTGGGGGGAGGGGATGAAAAACTGTTTTTT.